The 9 T cell receptor beta chains below were found in one sample sequenced in a study of Ad26.COV2.S vaccination and SARS-CoV-2 variants. Treatment noted: around 19 received Ad26.COV2.S at low or high dose, single or two shots; a few received placebo; per-sample allocation not given. Sampling took place 63 days after the first vaccine or placebo injection. This table comes from immunoSEQ multiplex PCR, and its TCRdb copy is limited to in-frame clones, with some not included. This repertoire shows about 420,000 clones, 88% found once; its top ten account for 3.5% to 4%. Sequenced material: peripheral blood, taken in a trial of Ad26.COV2.S vaccine versus placebo. The receptors were sampled from a person aged 18-65 years who received the Ad26.COV2.S COVID-19 vaccine or a placebo.

The chain is built from TRBV9 and TRBJ1-2; TRBD1 agrees at 8 bases. There are 14 residues in the CDR3. Germline V gene sequence: CDR1 SGDLS, CDR2 YYNGEE. With V trimmed by 5 bases and J by 5 bases, 8 bases remained unmatched. The CDR3 bases are TGTGCCAGCAGTGGCAGGGGGCGTGGGTATGGCTACACCTTC. Residues: CASSGRGRGYGYTF.

In this sample, this clone turned up once. The chain carries TRBV25-1 and TRBJ2-5, with TRBD2 identical over 7 bases. V lost 1 base and J lost 5; bases outside the gene matches: 4. The germline V gene has CDR1 MGHDK and CDR2 SYGVNS. The CDR3 consists of 14 residues. The CDR3 here is CASSEWEGGETQYF. The CDR3 nucleotides are TGTGCCAGCAGTGAATGGGAGGGAGGGGAGACCCAGTACTTC.

The chain is built from TRBV19 and TRBJ1-1; 10 positions match TRBD1. Germline values: CDR1 LNHDA, CDR2 SQIVND (reference sequence). This CDR3 is 15 amino acids long. V lost 3 bases, J lost 3 bases, and 4 bases stayed unmatched. The CDR3 is CASSMGTGADTEAFF. CDR3 DNA: TGTGCCAGTAGTATGGGGACAGGGGCCGACACTGAAGCTTTCTTT.

This rearrangement joins TRBV6-2 or TRBV6-3 to TRBJ2-5, with 7 bases fitting TRBD2. CDR1 and CDR2 (germline): MNHEY, SVGEGT. The CDR3 is made up of 14 amino acids. The trim removed 0 bases at V and 5 bases at J, leaving 3 bases unmatched. The CDR3 is CASSYSATSETQYF. The CDR3 DNA sequence: TGTGCCAGCAGTTACTCTGCGACTAGCGAGACCCAGTACTTC.

V usage is TRBV6-5 and J usage is TRBJ2-2; D remains unclear. Trimming cost V 0 bases and J 1 base, with 3 bases left between them. The germline gives CDR1 MNHEY, CDR2 SVGAGI. CDR3 length: 14 amino acids. The CDR3 DNA follows: TGTGCCAGCAGTTACTCACTGAACACCGGGGAGCTGTTTTTT. Residues: CASSYSLNTGELFF.

This chain connects TRBV6-4 to TRBJ1-2; D is unclear. CDR1 is MRHNA, CDR2 SNTAGT, per germline. The V end was cut by 0 bases, the J end by 2 bases, with 4 bases between. The CDR3 consists of 13 residues. The CDR3 loop is CASSDSPNYGYTF. The CDR3, as DNA: TGTGCCAGCAGTGACTCGCCGAACTATGGCTACACCTTC.

This rearrangement joins TRBV2 to TRBJ2-5; perhaps D is TRBD1 or TRBD2 (5 bases each). Germline loops: CDR1 SNHLY, CDR2 FYNNEI. V was cut by 6 bases and J by 3 bases, with 17 bases left in between. The CDR3 totals 15 residues. The CDR3 coding sequence is TGTGCCAGCAGCGACACCGGGACGAAAAAAGAGACCCAGTACTTC. As protein: CASSDTGTKKETQYF.

This sequence joins TRBV12-5 and TRBJ2-1; TRBD1 matches 10 bases. Germline V gene lookup returns CDR1 LGHNT and CDR2 FRNRAP. The V and J ends lost 4 bases and 8 bases, in that order; junction bases with no gene match: 5. CDR3 length equals 14 residues. The CDR3 loop is CASGSGQGGYEQFF. The CDR3 DNA reads as TGTGCTAGTGGTTCCGGACAGGGGGGGTATGAGCAGTTCTTC.

J is TRBJ2-3 and V is TRBV7-6; D possibly uses TRBD1 or TRBD2 (6 bases each). V shed 5 bases and J shed 2 bases, with 14 bases lying between them. The CDR3 spans 15 residues. Germline assignment: CDR1 SGHVS and CDR2 FNYEAQ. CDR3 in amino acids: CASSGRGLFTDTQYF. DNA of the CDR3: TGTGCCAGCAGCGGCCGGGGGCTATTCACAGATACGCAGTATTTT.